A selection of T cell receptor beta chains follows, all from one sample in a study of blood T cells in healthy people across ages. TCRdb passed the 5' RACE reads through MiXCR, listing each CDR3 protein once. The data show about 830,000 distinct CDR3 sequences, 58% seen once. The sample comprised blood. The receptors come from a man aged 25-40 years in good health. Each CDR3 is given with its conserved first and last residue. The D gene is left open where the match is weak. Size tells how often a clone was seen (once, few, many) or the class of an expanded clone, and some rows leave it out.

>14|.|TRBJ1-1|TRBV5-1|few
CASSSQGGNTEAFF
TGCGCCAGCAGCTCACAGGGAGGAAACACTGAAGCTTTCTTT
>15|TRBD2|TRBJ2-1|TRBV5-6|.
CVSSLGGGAYNEQFF
TGTGTCAGCAGCTTGGGGGGGGGTGCCTACAATGAGCAGTTCTTC
>14|TRBD1|TRBJ2-2|TRBV3-1|.
CASPQTGDPGELFF
TGTGCCAGCCCGCAGACAGGGGACCCCGGGGAGCTGTTTTTT
>15|.|TRBJ2-3|TRBV20-1|.
CSARDLSRSTDTQYF
TGCAGTGCTAGAGATCTTAGCCGGTCCACAGATACGCAGTATTTT
>15|TRBD1|TRBJ1-6|TRBV12-3/TRBV12-4|few
CASSFQGGQGSPLHF
TGTGCCAGCAGTTTTCAGGGGGGACAGGGGTCACCCCTCCACTTT
>17|TRBD1|TRBJ1-5|TRBV6-1|once
CASRRQGIAWSNQPQHF
TGTGCCAGTCGAAGACAGGGGATAGCCTGGAGCAATCAGCCCCAGCATTTT
>16|.|TRBJ1-2|TRBV29-1|.
CSVEDRSRVGEEGYTF
TGCAGCGTTGAAGATCGCTCGAGGGTAGGGGAGGAAGGCTACACCTTC
>16|TRBD2|TRBJ2-1|TRBV20-1|.
CSARPPLAGGANEQFF
TGCAGTGCTAGGCCCCCTCTAGCGGGAGGTGCTAATGAGCAGTTCTTC
>14|.|TRBJ2-3|TRBV7-2|.
CASKDFSGLSWSYF
TGTGCCAGCAAGGACTTCTCCGGCCTTTCATGGTCGTATTTT
>14|.|TRBJ1-2|TRBV13|few
CASSSGGVSKGYTF
TGTGCCAGCAGCTCCGGGGGAGTCTCGAAAGGCTACACCTTC
>18|TRBD2|TRBJ2-3|TRBV11-2|.
CASSPNLGTRTPADTQYF
TGTGCCAGCAGCCCTAATCTGGGGACTAGAACTCCGGCAGATACGCAGTATTTT
>16|TRBD2|TRBJ2-3|TRBV15|few
CATSNLLAGMTDTQYF
TGTGCCACCAGCAACCTCCTAGCGGGAATGACAGATACGCAGTATTTT
>17|.|TRBJ2-2|TRBV4-2|.
CASSQAAGGRGSGELFF
TGTGCCAGCAGCCAAGCGGCTGGCGGGCGAGGGTCCGGGGAGCTGTTTTTT
>14|TRBD1|TRBJ2-7|TRBV30|.
CAWSPGQDFYEQYF
TGTGCCTGGAGTCCGGGACAGGATTTCTACGAGCAGTACTTC
>15|.|TRBJ2-3|TRBV9|.
CASSDDWLGTDTQYF
TGTGCCAGCAGCGACGACTGGCTGGGCACAGATACGCAGTATTTT
>15|TRBD2|TRBJ2-7|TRBV4-3|.
CASSQGAGGSYEQYF
TGCGCCAGCAGCCAAGGAGCGGGAGGTTCCTACGAGCAGTACTTC
>10|.|TRBJ1-1|TRBV6-1|once
CASRGGQAFF
TGTGCCAGCAGAGGAGGACAGGCTTTCTTT
>12|TRBD1|TRBJ2-4|TRBV28|.
CASSLTGYIQYF
TGTGCCAGCAGTTTGACAGGGTACATTCAGTACTTC
>12|.|TRBJ2-5|TRBV5-1|.
CASSLLNNEQYF
TGCGCCAGCAGCTTGCTGAACAATGAGCAGTACTTC
>16|.|TRBJ2-5|TRBV10-3|.
CAIREPGARGPETQYF
TGTGCCATCAGAGAACCCGGGGCCCGCGGACCAGAGACCCAGTACTTC
>12|.|TRBJ1-2|TRBV6-2/TRBV6-3|.
CASRQNLYGYTF
TGTGCCAGCAGACAGAACCTCTATGGCTACACCTTC
>16|TRBD2|TRBJ2-1|TRBV7-3|.
CASSLSTREGWDEQFF
TGTGCCAGCAGCTTAAGTACCAGGGAGGGGTGGGATGAGCAGTTCTTC
>15|TRBD2|TRBJ2-4|TRBV11-2|few
CASSLIAGGKNIQYF
TGTGCCAGCAGCTTAATCGCGGGGGGCAAAAACATTCAGTACTTC
>12|.|TRBJ1-2|TRBV27|.
CASSSLTGGYTF
TGTGCCAGCAGTTCTCTGACGGGTGGCTACACCTTC
>15|TRBD2|TRBJ2-5|TRBV7-3|.
CASSLGTSEQETQYF
TGTGCCAGCAGCCTTGGGACTAGCGAGCAAGAGACCCAGTACTTC
>19|TRBD1|TRBJ1-5|TRBV7-9|.
CASSESAGTGVLSNQPQHF
TGTGCCAGCAGCGAGTCGGCCGGGACAGGGGTTCTTAGCAATCAGCCCCAGCATTTT
>16|TRBD2|TRBJ2-4|TRBV20-1|.
CSAATTSGVAKNIQYF
TGCAGTGCAGCCACAACTAGCGGGGTAGCCAAAAACATTCAGTACTTC
>12|.|TRBJ1-2|TRBV20-1|.
CSARESGNGYTF
TGCAGTGCTAGAGAGTCCGGAAATGGCTACACCTTC
>16|TRBD1|TRBJ2-7|TRBV20-1|few
CSARARTGPIPYEQYF
TGCAGTGCTAGAGCCAGGACAGGCCCAATCCCCTACGAGCAGTACTTC
>15|.|TRBJ2-5|TRBV15|.
CATSRDGPPVGTQYF
TGTGCCACCAGCAGGGACGGTCCTCCCGTAGGGACCCAGTACTTC
>13|TRBD1|TRBJ2-1|TRBV7-9|.
CASGQGIVNEQFF
TGTGCCAGCGGACAGGGGATTGTCAATGAGCAGTTCTTC
>16|TRBD2|TRBJ2-1|TRBV28|.
CASSIYGIAGGERQFF
TGTGCCAGCAGTATCTATGGAATAGCGGGAGGTGAGCGGCAGTTCTTC
>14|TRBD2|TRBJ2-3|TRBV5-1|many
CASSLATSGDTQYF
TGCGCCAGCAGCTTGGCCACTAGCGGGGATACGCAGTATTTT
>16|.|TRBJ2-2|TRBV4-3|.
CTSSQDGGGNTGELFF
TGCACCAGCAGCCAAGATGGAGGAGGGAACACCGGGGAGCTGTTTTTT
>17|TRBD1|TRBJ2-7|TRBV2|.
CASLRIVTGLRSYEQYF
TGTGCCAGCCTGCGGATTGTGACAGGGCTTCGATCCTACGAGCAGTACTTC
>14|.|TRBJ2-7|TRBV27|.
CASSFSTGSYEQYF
TGTGCCAGCAGTTTTTCTACAGGTAGCTACGAGCAGTACTTC
>16|.|TRBJ2-7|TRBV14|.
CASSQDRLVATYEQYF
TGTGCCAGCAGCCAAGATCGACTAGTGGCGACCTACGAGCAGTACTTC
>18|.|TRBJ2-1|TRBV12-1|many
CASDKASGSPWSYNEQFF
TGTGCCAGCGACAAGGCTAGCGGGAGCCCTTGGTCCTACAATGAGCAGTTCTTC
>14|.|TRBJ1-2|TRBV29-1|.
CSVEGAAVGAGYTF
TGCAGCGTTGAAGGGGCGGCAGTAGGGGCTGGCTACACCTTC
>18|.|TRBJ2-1|TRBV4-3|few
CASSRKWEAPSSYNEQFF
TGCGCCAGCAGCCGGAAGTGGGAGGCCCCGAGCTCCTACAATGAGCAGTTCTTC
>15|.|TRBJ2-2|TRBV7-2|.
CASSQVGVGSGELFF
TGTGCCAGCAGCCAAGTGGGGGTAGGGTCCGGGGAGCTGTTTTTT
>17|.|TRBJ2-1|TRBV20-1|once
CSARISGRLLISNEQFF
TGCAGTGCTAGAATTTCGGGTAGGCTCCTCATTAGCAATGAGCAGTTCTTC
>15|.|TRBJ2-1|TRBV9|.
CASSIRAGSDNEQFF
TGTGCCAGCTCCATACGCGCTGGCTCGGACAATGAGCAGTTCTTC
>16|TRBD1|TRBJ2-7|TRBV7-2|few
CASSLVGTALSYEQYF
TGTGCCAGCAGCTTAGTCGGGACAGCCCTTTCCTACGAGCAGTACTTC
>15|TRBD2|TRBJ2-7|TRBV28|.
CASSNLGSGSREQYF
TGTGCCAGCAGTAACCTAGGTAGCGGGAGTCGTGAGCAGTACTTC
>13|.|TRBJ1-1|TRBV29-1|.
CSVEPSRTSEAFF
TGCAGCGTTGAGCCCAGTCGAACATCTGAAGCTTTCTTT
>13|.|TRBJ1-6|TRBV6-1|.
CASSETNNSPLHF
TGTGCCAGCAGTGAGACCAATAATTCACCCCTCCACTTT
>13|.|TRBJ2-7|TRBV18|few
CASSRDPGSEQYF
TGTGCCAGCTCACGAGACCCGGGAAGCGAGCAGTACTTC